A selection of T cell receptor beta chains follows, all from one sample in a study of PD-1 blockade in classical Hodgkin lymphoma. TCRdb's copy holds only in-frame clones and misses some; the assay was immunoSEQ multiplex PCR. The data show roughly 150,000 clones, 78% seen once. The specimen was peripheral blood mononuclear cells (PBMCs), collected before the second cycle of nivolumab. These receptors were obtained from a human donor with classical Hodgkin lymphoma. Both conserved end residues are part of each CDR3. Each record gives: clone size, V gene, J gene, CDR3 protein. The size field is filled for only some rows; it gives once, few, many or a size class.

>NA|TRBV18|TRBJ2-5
CASSPPLASEETQYF
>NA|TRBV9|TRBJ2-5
CASSTGLAGETQYF
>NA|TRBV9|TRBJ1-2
CASSVAGQGNYGYTF
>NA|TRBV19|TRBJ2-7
CASSTDRVGEQYF
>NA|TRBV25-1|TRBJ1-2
CASSGPPGYTF
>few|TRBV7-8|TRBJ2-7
CASSLSFTYEQYF
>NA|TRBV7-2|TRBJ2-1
CASSLVGTLFF
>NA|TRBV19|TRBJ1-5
CASSVRSNQPQHF
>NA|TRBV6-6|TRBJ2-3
CASSLQGGQGTDTQYF
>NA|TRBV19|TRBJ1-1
CASDSGTGGNTEAFF
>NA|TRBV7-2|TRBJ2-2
CASSRTSNTGELFF
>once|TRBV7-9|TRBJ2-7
CASSLSASWQYF
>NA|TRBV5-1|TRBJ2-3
CASSPPQGSTDTQYF
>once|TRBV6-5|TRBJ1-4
CASSSTGGSEKLFF
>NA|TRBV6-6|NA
CASSQQGWRVDEQYF
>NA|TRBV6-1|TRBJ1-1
CASSDRDRGFFPEVNTEAFF
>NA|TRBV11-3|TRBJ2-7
CASSTRQVTSYEQYF
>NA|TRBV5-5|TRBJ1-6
CASSGHGSYNSPLHF
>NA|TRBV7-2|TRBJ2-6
CASSRGSGANVLTF
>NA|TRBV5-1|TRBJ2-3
CASSLEAEGSTDTQYF
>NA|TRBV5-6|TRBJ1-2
CASSSDWRDEDYGYTF
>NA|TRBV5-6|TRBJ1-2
CASSSLTFNYGYTF
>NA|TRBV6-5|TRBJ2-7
CASSYSIIRSAYEQYF
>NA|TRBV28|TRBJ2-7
CASSTGALYEQYF